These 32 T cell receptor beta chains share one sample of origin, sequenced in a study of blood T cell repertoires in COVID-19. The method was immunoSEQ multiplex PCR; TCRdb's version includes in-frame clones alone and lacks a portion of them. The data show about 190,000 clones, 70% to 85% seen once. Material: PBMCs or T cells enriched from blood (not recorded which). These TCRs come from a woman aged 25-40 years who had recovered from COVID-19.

The CDR3 bases are TGTGCCAGCAGCTTAGACAGGGGTGGGGATGAGCAGTTCTTC. Its translation: CASSLDRGGDEQFF. The chain combines TRBV11-2 with TRBJ2-1, with TRBD1 as a possible D gene (6 bases). Looked up from germline, CDR1 is SGHAT and CDR2 is FQNNGV. This CDR3 is 14 amino acids long. V was clipped by 0 bases and J by 8 bases, with 11 bases between them.

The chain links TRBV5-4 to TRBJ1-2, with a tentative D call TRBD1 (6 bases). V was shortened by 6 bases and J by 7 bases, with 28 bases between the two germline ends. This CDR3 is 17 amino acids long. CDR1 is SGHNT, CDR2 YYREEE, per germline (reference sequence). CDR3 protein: CASNAGAALTPLLGYTF. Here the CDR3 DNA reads TGTGCCAGCAACGCGGGGGCCGCTCTAACCCCCCTTCTTGGCTACACCTTC.

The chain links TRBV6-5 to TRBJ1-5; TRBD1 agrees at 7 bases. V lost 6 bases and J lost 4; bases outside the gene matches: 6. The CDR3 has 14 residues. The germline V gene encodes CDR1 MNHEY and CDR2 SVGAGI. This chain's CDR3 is CASRERGRNQPQHF. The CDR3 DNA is TGTGCCAGCAGAGAGAGGGGGCGAAATCAGCCCCAGCATTTT.

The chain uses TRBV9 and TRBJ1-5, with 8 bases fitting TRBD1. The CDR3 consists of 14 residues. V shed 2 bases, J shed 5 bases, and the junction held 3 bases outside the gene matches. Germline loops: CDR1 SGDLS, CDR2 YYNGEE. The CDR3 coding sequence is TGTGCCAGCAGCGTCGGACAGGGCTATCAGCCCCAGCATTTT. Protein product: CASSVGQGYQPQHF.

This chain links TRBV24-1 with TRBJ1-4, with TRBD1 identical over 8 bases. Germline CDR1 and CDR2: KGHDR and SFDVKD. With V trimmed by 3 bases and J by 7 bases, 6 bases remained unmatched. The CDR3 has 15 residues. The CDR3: CATSDPRGRVEKLFF. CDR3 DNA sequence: TGTGCCACCAGTGATCCCAGGGGGCGCGTTGAAAAACTGTTTTTT.

The CDR3 loop reads CASSLSGRGVDTQYF. DNA for the CDR3: TGCGCCAGCAGCTTGTCGGGGCGGGGAGTAGATACGCAGTATTTT. The V gene is TRBV5-1, the J gene TRBJ2-3, with D perhaps TRBD2 (6 bases). The V and J ends lost 1 base and 5 bases respectively, with 14 bases between them. The length of the CDR3 is 15 residues. Per the germline V gene, CDR1 is SGHRS and CDR2 is YFSETQ. The full variable domain, with the rest looked up from reference TRBV5-1 and TRBJ2-3, is KAGVTQTPRYLIKTRGQQVTLSCSPISGHRSVSWYQQTPGQGLQFLFEYFSETQRNKGNFPGRFSGRQFSNSRSEMNVSTLELGDSALYLCASSLSGRGVDTQYFGPGTRLTVL.

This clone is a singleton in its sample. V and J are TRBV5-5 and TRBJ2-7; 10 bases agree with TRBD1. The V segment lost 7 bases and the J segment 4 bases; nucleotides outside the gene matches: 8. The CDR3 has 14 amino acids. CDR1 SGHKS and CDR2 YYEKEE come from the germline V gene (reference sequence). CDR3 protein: CASDGTGVLYEQYF. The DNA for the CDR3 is TGTGCCAGCGACGGGACAGGGGTGTTGTACGAGCAGTACTTC.

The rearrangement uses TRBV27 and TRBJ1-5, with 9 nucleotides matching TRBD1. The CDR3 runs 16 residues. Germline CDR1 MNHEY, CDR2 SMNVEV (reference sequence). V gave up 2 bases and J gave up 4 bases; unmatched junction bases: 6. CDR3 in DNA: TGTGCCAGCAGTTTAAGTGGACAGGGGTGGAATCAGCCCCAGCATTTT. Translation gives CASSLSGQGWNQPQHF.

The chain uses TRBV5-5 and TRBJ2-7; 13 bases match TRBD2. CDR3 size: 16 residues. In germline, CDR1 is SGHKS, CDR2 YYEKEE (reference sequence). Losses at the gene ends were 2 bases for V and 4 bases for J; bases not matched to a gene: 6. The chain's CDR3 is CASSLRTSGSIYEQYF. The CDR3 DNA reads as TGTGCCAGCAGCTTAAGGACTAGCGGGAGCATATACGAGCAGTACTTC.

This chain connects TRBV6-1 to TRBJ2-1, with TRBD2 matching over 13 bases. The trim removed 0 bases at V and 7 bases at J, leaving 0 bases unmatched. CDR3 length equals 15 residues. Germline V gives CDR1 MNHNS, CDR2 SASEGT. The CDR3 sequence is CASSEATSGRNEQFF. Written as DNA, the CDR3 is TGTGCCAGCAGTGAAGCGACTAGCGGGAGGAATGAGCAGTTCTTC.

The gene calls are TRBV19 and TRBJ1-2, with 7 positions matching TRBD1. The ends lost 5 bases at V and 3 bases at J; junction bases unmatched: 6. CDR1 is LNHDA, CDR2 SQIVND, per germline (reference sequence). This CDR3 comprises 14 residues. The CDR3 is CASSLNRGDYGYTF. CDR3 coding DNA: TGTGCCAGTAGTCTTAACAGGGGAGACTATGGCTACACCTTC.

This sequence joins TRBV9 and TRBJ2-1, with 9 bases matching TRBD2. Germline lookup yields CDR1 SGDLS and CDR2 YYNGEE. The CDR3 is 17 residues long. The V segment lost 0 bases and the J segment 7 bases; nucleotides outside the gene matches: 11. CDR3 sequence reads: CASSVEAGGPGRNEQFF. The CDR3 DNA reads TGTGCCAGCAGCGTAGAAGCGGGAGGCCCCGGTAGGAATGAGCAGTTCTTC.

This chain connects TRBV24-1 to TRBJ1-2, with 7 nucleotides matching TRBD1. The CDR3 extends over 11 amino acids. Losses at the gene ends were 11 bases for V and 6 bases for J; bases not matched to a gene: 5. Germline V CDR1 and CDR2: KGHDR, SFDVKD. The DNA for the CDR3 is TGTGCCAGATCGACAGGGCATGGCTACACCTTC. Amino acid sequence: CARSTGHGYTF.

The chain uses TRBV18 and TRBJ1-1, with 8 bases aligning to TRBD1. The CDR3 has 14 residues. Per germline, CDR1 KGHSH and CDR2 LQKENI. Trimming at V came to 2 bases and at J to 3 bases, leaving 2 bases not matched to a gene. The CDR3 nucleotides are TGTGCCAGCTCACCAACACAGGGGGACACTGAAGCTTTCTTT. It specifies CASSPTQGDTEAFF.

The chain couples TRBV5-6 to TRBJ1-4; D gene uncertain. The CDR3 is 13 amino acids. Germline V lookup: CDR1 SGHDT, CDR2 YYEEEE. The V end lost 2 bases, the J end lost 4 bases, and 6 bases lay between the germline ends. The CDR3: CASSFELNEKLFF. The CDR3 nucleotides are TGTGCCAGCAGCTTTGAACTTAATGAAAAACTGTTTTTT.

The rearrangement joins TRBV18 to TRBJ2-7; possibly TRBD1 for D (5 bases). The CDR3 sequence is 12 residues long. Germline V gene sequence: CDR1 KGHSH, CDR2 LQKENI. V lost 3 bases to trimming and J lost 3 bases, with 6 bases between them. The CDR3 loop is CASSPDSYEQYV. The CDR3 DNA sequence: TGTGCCAGCTCACCCGACAGCTACGAGCAGTACGTC.

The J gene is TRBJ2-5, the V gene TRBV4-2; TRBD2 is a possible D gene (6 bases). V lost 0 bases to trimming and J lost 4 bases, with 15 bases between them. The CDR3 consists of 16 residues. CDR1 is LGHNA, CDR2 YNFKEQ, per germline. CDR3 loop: CASSQESLREAETQYF. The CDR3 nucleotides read TGTGCCAGCAGCCAAGAGAGTCTCAGGGAGGCAGAGACCCAGTACTTC.

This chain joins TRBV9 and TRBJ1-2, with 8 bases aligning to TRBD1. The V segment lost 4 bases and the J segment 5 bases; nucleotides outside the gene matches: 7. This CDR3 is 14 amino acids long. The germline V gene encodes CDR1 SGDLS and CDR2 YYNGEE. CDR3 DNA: TGTGCCAGCAGCCCAGGACAGGGTTCGTATGGCTACACCTTC. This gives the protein CASSPGQGSYGYTF. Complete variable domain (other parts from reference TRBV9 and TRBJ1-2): DSGVTQTPKHLITATGQRVTLRCSPRSGDLSVYWYQQSLDQGLQFLIQYYNGEERAKGNILERFSAQQFPDLHSELNLSSLELGDSALYFCASSPGQGSYGYTFGSGTRLTVV.

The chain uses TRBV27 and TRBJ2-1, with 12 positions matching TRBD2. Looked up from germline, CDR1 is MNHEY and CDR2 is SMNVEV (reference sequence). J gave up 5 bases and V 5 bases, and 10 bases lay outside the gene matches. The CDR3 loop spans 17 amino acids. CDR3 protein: CASSAQRLAGEHNEQFF. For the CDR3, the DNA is TGTGCCAGCAGTGCGCAAAGACTAGCGGGAGAACACAATGAGCAGTTCTTC.

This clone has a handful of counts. As DNA, the CDR3 is TGTGCCAGCAGCGCAGACAGGGGATCTGAAGCTTTCTTT. Translated: CASSADRGSEAFF. The rearrangement joins TRBV9 to TRBJ1-1, with 8 nucleotides matching TRBD1. The V gene end was trimmed by 3 bases and the J gene end by 6 bases; junction bases not matched to a gene: 4. Germline CDR1 is SGDLS and CDR2 is YYNGEE. The CDR3 has 13 residues.

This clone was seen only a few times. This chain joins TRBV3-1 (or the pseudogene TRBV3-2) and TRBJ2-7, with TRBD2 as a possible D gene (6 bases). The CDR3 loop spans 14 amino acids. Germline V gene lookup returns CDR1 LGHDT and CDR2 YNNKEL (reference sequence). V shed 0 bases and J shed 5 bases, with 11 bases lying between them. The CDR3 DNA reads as TGTGCCAGCAGCCAAGATAGAGCGGGCCACGAGCAGTACTTC. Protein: CASSQDRAGHEQYF.

The CDR3 is CASSVEAGAYSGELFF. In nucleotides, the CDR3 is TGTGCCAGCAGCGTAGAAGCGGGAGCGTACTCCGGGGAGCTGTTTTTT. This sequence joins TRBV9 and TRBJ2-2; TRBD2 matches 8 bases. This CDR3 is 16 amino acids long. The V and J ends lost 0 bases and 6 bases, in that order; junction bases with no gene match: 7. The germline gives CDR1 SGDLS, CDR2 YYNGEE.

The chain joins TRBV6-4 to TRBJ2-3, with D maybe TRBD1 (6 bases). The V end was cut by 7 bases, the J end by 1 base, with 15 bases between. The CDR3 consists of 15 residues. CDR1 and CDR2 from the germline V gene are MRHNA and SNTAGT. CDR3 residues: CASTSSEGGTDTQYF. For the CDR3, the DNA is TGTGCCAGCACCTCGTCCGAGGGGGGCACAGATACGCAGTATTTT.

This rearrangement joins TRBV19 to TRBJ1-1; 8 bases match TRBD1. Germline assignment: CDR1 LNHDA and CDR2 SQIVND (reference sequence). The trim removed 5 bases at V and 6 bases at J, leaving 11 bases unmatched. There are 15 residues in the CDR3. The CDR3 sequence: CASSLQGAREAEAFF. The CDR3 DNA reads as TGTGCCAGTAGTCTGCAGGGGGCCCGGGAGGCTGAAGCTTTCTTT.

The CDR3 here is CASSLQKGQGRRAFF. The CDR3 coding sequence is TGTGCCAGCAGCTTACAAAAAGGACAGGGGAGAAGAGCTTTCTTT. The chain uses TRBV11-2 and TRBJ1-1, with 9 positions matching TRBD1. J gave up 10 bases and V 2 bases, and 11 bases lay outside the gene matches. Germline CDR1 is SGHAT and CDR2 is FQNNGV. This CDR3 spans 15 amino acids. Filled out from reference TRBV11-2 and TRBJ1-1, the complete variable domain reads EAGVAQSPRYKIIEKRQSVAFWCNPISGHATLYWYQQILGQGPKLLIQFQNNGVVDDSQLPKDRFSAERLKGVDSTLKIQPAKLEDSAVYLCASSLQKGQGRRAFFGQGTRLTVV.

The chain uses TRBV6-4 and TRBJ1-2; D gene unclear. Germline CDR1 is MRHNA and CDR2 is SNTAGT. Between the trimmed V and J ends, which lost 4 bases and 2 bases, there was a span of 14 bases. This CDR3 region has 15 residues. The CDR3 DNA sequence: TGTGCCAGCAGTGCGGAGGGAGCGGGGAACTATGGCTACACCTTC. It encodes CASSAEGAGNYGYTF.

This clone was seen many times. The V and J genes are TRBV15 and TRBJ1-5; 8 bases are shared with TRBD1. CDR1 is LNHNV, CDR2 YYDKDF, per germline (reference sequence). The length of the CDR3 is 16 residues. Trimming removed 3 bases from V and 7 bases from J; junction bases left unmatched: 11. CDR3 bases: TGTGCCACCAGCAGGGAGCAGGGACAGGCATGGCAGCCCCAGCATTTT. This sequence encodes CATSREQGQAWQPQHF.

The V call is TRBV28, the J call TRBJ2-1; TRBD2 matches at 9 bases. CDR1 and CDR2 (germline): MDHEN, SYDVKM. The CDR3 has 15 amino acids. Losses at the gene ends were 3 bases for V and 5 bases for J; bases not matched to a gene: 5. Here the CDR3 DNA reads TGTGCCAGCAGTTTGGGCCTAGCGGGGCACAATGAGCAGTTCTTC. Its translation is CASSLGLAGHNEQFF. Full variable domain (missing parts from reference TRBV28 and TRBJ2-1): DVKVTQSSRYLVKRTGEKVFLECVQDMDHENMFWYRQDPGLGLRLIYFSYDVKMKEKGDIPEGYSVSREKKERFSLILESASTNQTSMYLCASSLGLAGHNEQFFGPGTRLTVL.

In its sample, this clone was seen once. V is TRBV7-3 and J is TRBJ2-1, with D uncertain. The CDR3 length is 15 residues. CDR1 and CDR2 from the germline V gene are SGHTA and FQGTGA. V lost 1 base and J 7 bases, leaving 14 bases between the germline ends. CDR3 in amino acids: CASSLSGDMANEQFF. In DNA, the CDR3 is TGTGCCAGCAGCTTAAGCGGAGATATGGCGAATGAGCAGTTCTTC.

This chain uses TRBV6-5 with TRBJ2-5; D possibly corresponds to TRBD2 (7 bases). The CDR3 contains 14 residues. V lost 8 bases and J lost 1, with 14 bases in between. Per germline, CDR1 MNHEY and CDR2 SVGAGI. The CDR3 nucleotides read TGTGCCAGCGCGGGGGCAGGGGTCCAAGAGACCCAGTACTTC. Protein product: CASAGAGVQETQYF.

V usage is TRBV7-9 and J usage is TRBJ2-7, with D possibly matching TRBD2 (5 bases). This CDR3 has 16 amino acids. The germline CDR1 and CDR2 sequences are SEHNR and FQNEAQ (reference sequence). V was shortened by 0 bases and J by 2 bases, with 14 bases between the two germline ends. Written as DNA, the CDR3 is TGTGCCAGCAGCTTAGCTGGTGGGAGCCACCCCTACGAGCAGTACTTC. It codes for CASSLAGGSHPYEQYF.

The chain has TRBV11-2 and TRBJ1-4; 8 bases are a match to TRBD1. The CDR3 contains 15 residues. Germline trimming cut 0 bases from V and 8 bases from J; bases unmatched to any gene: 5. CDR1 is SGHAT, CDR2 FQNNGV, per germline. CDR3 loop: CASSLDQGAWEKLFF. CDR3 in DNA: TGTGCCAGCAGCTTAGACCAGGGGGCCTGGGAAAAACTGTTTTTT.